The 2 T cell receptor beta chains in this list originate from one sample, sequenced in a study of tumor-infiltrating lymphocytes in primary liver carcinoma. Co-extracting RNA and DNA was done with about 20-34 mg of unsorted bulk tissue as input. Priming with a constant-region primer yielded TCR beta cDNA from roughly 500 ng total RNA. A slightly modified ARM-PCR protocol with three nested multiplex PCR rounds produced these TCR beta libraries. Investigators reported that the first two PCR rounds, at roughly 11 cycles each, used TRBV1-TRBV30 forward primers with a C-beta reverse primer. TCRdb redid the calling of the multiplex PCR reads with MiXCR, one entry per CDR3 protein. The repertoire consists of tens of thousands of distinct CDR3 sequences, with about 80% occurring once and the leading ten covering about a quarter. The sequenced material came from liver tumor tissue from sampling region 3. Sample subset: tumor region T3, left-lateral pole. These receptors were collected from a man aged 40-50 years with primary liver carcinoma and hepatitis B virus infection.

Concerning this clonotype: The CDR3 carries no conserved terminal phenylalanine or tryptophan, so it likely arises from a read error. The limits of the CDR3 on the DNA are not certain, so only TCRdb's listed CDR3 is given. CDR3 sequence: CASSLTDGAYEEYL. The chain couples TRBV11-2 to TRBJ2-7. The CDR3 region is 14 residues in length, termini included. Looked up from germline, CDR1 is SGHAT and CDR2 is FQNNGV.

Details on this clonotype: Because it lacks the conserved phenylalanine or tryptophan at the end, this CDR3 is likely a read error. The DNA is omitted, as the CDR3 cannot be located on it reliably, and the CDR3 follows TCRdb's listing. The gene calls are TRBV11-2 and TRBJ2-1; the DNA was not compared with TRBD1, the D call given in the table. In germline, CDR1 is SGHAT, CDR2 FQNNGV. Both ends counted, the CDR3 spans 15 residues. CDR3 sequence reads: CATGRDQPFYNERFL.